Here is one T cell receptor (beta chain) with its context. Its specificity is not known. The sample belongs to a study of chemoradiotherapy in HPV16-positive cancers. Notes on the study in general: HPV-responsive T-cell expansion during chemoradiotherapy was linked to improved recurrence-free survival in HPV16-positive patients. Candidate HPV-specific clones and E7-related TCR motifs grew in tumor during treatment.

Assay: immunoSEQ multiplex PCR; the TCRdb copy retains only in-frame clones and omits some. The sample holds over 30,000 clones; 70% to 90% are singletons and the top ten take roughly 2%. Germline values: CDR1 WNHNN, CDR2 SYGVQD (reference sequence). V lost 5 bases to trimming and J lost 5 bases, with 13 bases between them. The length of the CDR3 is 14 residues. The specimen was blood, collected from a patient who underwent chemoradiotherapy. The sequence was obtained from a human donor with HPV-associated anogenital cancer. The rearrangement uses TRBV10-1 and TRBJ1-5; no reliable D call. The CDR3 spells CASSSGVMDQPQHF. The CDR3 nucleotides read TGCGCCAGCAGTTCTGGGGTCATGGATCAGCCCCAGCATTTT.